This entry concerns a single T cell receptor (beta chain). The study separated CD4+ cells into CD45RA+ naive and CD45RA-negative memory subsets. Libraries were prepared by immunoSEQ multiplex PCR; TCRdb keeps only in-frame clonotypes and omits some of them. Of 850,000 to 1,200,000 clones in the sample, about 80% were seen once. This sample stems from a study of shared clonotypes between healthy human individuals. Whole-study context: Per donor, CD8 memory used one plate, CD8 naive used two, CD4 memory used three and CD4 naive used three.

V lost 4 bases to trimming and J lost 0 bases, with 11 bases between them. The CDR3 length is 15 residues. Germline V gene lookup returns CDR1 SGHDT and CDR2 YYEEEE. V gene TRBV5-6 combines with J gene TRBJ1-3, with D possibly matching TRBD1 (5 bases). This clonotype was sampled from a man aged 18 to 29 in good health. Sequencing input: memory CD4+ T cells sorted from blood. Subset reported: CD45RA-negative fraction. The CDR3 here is CASSGRDGSGNTIYF. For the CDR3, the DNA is TGTGCCAGCAGCGGTAGGGACGGCTCTGGAAACACCATATATTTT.